This T cell receptor (beta chain) derives from a study of T cell repertoires in cytomegalovirus infection. This clonotype was detected ten times or more. V was pared by 1 base and J by 1 base, with 10 bases between. This CDR3 region has 15 residues. Germline V gene data show CDR1 as SGHTA and CDR2 as FQGNSA. In TCRdb, the reads were re-called with MiXCR into one record per CDR3 protein. The sample records 200,000 to 300,000 distinct CDR3 sequences, approximately 9% being singletons. This chain connects TRBV7-2 to TRBJ1-1; D gene ambiguous. Sequenced: PBMCs. The TCR comes from a human donor in good health (CMV status not recorded). Some clones in this sample may be carry-over from other donors' samples. The CDR3 loop is CASSLGSAANTEAFF. CDR3 coding DNA: TGTGCCAGCAGCTTAGGTTCTGCAGCGAACACTGAAGCTTTCTTT.